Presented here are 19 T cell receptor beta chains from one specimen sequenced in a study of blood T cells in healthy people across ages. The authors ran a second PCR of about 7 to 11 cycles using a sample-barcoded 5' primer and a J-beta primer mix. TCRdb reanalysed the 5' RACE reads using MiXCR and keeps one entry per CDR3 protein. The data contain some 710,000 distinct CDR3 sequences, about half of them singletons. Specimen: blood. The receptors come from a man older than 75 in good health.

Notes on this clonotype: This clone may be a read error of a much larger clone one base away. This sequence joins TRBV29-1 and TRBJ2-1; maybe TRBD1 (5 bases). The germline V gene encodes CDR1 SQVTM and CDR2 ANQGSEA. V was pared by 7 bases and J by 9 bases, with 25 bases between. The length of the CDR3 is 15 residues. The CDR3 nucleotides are TGCAGCGCTGAGCCAAGCCGAAGGGGCTCGGGTGAGCAGTTCTTC. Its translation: CSAEPSRRGSGEQFF.

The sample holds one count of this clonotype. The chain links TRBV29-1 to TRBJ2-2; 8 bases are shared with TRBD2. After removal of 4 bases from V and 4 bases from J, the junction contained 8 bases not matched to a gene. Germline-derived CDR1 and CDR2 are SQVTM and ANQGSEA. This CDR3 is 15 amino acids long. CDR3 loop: CSVVIGTSGTGELFF. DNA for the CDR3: TGCAGCGTTGTTATAGGGACTAGTGGCACCGGGGAGCTGTTTTTT.

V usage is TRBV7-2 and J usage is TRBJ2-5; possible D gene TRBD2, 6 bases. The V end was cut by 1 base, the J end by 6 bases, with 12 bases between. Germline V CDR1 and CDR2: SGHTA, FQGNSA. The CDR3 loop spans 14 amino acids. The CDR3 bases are TGTGCCAGCAGCTTAGGGGGGGAGGTCCAGACCCAGTACTTC. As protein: CASSLGGEVQTQYF.

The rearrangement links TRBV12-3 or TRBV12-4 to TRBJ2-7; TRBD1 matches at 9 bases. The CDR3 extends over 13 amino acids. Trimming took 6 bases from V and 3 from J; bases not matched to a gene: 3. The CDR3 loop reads CASSGTGSYEQYF. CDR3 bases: TGTGCCAGCAGCGGGACAGGGAGCTACGAGCAGTACTTC.

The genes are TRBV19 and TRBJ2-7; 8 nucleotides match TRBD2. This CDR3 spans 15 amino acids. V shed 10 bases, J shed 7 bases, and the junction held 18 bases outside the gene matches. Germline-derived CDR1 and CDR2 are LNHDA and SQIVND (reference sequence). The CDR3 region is CATGGLAGAGNEQYF. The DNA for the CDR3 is TGTGCCACGGGGGGGCTAGCGGGCGCAGGTAATGAGCAGTACTTC.

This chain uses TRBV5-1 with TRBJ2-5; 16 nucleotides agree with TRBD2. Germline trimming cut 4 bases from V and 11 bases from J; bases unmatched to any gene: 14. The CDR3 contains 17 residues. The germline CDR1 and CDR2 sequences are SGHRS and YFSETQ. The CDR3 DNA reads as TGCGCCAGCAGCCCCGGGACTAGCGGGAGGGGGTTTTATGAGCAGTACTTC. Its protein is CASSPGTSGRGFYEQYF. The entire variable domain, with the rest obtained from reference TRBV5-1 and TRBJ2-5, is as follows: KAGVTQTPRYLIKTRGQQVTLSCSPISGHRSVSWYQQTPGQGLQFLFEYFSETQRNKGNFPGRFSGRQFSNSRSEMNVSTLELGDSALYLCASSPGTSGRGFYEQYFGPGTRLLVL.

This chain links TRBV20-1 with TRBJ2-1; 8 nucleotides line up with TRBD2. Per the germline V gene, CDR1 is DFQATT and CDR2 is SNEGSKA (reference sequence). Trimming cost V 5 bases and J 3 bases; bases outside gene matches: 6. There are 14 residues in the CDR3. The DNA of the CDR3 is TGCAGTGCTCAGCGGGAGATTTTCTACAATGAGCAGTTCTTC. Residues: CSAQREIFYNEQFF.

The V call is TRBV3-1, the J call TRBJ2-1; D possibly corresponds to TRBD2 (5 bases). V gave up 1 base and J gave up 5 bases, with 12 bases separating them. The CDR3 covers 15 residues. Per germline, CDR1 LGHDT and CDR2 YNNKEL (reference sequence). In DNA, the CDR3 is TGTGCCAGCAGCCAAGGTCGGACTCCCAACAATGAGCAGTTCTTC. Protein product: CASSQGRTPNNEQFF.

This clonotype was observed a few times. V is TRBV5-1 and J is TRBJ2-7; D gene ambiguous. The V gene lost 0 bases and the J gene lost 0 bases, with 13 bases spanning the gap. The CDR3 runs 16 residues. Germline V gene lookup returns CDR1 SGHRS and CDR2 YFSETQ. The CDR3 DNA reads TGCGCCAGCAGCTTGGGTTCTGCCGGTAGCTCCTACGAGCAGTACTTC. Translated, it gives CASSLGSAGSSYEQYF.

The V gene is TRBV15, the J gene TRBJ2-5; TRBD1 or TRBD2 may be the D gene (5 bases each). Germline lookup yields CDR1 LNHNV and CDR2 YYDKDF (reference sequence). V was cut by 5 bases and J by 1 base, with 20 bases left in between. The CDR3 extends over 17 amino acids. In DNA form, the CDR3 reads TGTGCCACCAGCTACCATATGGGACGGGAAAGCCAAGAGACCCAGTACTTC. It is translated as CATSYHMGRESQETQYF.

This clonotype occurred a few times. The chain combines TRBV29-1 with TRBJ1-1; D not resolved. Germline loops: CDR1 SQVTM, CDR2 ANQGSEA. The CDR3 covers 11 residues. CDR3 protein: CSVRRGPEAFF. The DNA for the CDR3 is TGCAGTGTTCGTCGGGGTCCTGAAGCTTTCTTT.

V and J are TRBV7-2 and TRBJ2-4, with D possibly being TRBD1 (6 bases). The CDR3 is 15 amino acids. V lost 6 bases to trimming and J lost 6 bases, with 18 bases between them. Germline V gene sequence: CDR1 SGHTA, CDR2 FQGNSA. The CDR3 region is CASSFPGRGLNIQYF. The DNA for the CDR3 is TGTGCCAGCAGTTTCCCGGGCAGGGGATTAAACATTCAGTACTTC.

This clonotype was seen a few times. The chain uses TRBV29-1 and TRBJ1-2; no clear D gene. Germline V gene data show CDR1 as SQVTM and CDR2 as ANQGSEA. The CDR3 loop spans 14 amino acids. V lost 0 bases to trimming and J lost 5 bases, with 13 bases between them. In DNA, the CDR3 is TGCAGCGTTGAAGAAGGGAACAGACCGTATGGCTACACCTTC. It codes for CSVEEGNRPYGYTF.

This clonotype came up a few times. The CDR3, as DNA: TGTGCCAGTGAGGACAGGGCTAATGAAAAACTGTTTTTT. Its translation is CASEDRANEKLFF. The rearrangement links TRBV12-3 or TRBV12-4 to TRBJ1-4; TRBD1 matches 8 bases. Trimming took 9 bases from V and 3 from J; bases not matched to a gene: 3. This CDR3 comprises 13 residues.

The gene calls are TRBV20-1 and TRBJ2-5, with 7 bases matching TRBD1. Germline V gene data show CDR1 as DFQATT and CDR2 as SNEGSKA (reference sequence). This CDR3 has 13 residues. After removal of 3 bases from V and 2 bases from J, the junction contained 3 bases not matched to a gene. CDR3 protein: CSARTGLQETQYF. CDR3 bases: TGCAGTGCTAGGACAGGGTTACAAGAGACCCAGTACTTC.

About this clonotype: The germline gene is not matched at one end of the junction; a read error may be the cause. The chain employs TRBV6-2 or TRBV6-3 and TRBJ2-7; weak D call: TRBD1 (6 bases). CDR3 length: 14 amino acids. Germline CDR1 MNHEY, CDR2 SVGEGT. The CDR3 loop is CAGSSRGSSYEQYF. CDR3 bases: TGTGCCGGCAGTTCGAGGGGGAGCTCCTACGAGCAGTACTTC.

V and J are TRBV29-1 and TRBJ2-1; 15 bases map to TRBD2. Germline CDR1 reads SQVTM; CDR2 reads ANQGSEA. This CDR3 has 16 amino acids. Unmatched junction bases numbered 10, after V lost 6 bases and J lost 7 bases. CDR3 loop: CSVKPWTSGGGNEQFF. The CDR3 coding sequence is TGCAGCGTAAAACCCTGGACTAGCGGGGGGGGAAATGAGCAGTTCTTC.

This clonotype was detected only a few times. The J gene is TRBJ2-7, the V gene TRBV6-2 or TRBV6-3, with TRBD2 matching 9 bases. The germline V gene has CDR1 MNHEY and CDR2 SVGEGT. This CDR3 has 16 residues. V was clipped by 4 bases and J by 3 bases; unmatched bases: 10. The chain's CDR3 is CASSSPTTTSGYEQYF. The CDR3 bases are TGTGCCAGCAGTTCCCCCACAACGACTAGCGGCTACGAGCAGTACTTC.

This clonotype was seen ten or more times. The CDR3 reads CASRQGDRNTGELFF. The CDR3 coding sequence is TGCGCCAGCCGACAGGGGGATAGGAACACCGGGGAGCTGTTTTTT. V is TRBV10-2 and J is TRBJ2-2; TRBD1 agrees at 9 bases. Germline trimming cut 8 bases from V and 1 base from J; bases unmatched to any gene: 5. The CDR3 sequence is 15 residues long. Germline V gives CDR1 WSHSY, CDR2 SAAADI.